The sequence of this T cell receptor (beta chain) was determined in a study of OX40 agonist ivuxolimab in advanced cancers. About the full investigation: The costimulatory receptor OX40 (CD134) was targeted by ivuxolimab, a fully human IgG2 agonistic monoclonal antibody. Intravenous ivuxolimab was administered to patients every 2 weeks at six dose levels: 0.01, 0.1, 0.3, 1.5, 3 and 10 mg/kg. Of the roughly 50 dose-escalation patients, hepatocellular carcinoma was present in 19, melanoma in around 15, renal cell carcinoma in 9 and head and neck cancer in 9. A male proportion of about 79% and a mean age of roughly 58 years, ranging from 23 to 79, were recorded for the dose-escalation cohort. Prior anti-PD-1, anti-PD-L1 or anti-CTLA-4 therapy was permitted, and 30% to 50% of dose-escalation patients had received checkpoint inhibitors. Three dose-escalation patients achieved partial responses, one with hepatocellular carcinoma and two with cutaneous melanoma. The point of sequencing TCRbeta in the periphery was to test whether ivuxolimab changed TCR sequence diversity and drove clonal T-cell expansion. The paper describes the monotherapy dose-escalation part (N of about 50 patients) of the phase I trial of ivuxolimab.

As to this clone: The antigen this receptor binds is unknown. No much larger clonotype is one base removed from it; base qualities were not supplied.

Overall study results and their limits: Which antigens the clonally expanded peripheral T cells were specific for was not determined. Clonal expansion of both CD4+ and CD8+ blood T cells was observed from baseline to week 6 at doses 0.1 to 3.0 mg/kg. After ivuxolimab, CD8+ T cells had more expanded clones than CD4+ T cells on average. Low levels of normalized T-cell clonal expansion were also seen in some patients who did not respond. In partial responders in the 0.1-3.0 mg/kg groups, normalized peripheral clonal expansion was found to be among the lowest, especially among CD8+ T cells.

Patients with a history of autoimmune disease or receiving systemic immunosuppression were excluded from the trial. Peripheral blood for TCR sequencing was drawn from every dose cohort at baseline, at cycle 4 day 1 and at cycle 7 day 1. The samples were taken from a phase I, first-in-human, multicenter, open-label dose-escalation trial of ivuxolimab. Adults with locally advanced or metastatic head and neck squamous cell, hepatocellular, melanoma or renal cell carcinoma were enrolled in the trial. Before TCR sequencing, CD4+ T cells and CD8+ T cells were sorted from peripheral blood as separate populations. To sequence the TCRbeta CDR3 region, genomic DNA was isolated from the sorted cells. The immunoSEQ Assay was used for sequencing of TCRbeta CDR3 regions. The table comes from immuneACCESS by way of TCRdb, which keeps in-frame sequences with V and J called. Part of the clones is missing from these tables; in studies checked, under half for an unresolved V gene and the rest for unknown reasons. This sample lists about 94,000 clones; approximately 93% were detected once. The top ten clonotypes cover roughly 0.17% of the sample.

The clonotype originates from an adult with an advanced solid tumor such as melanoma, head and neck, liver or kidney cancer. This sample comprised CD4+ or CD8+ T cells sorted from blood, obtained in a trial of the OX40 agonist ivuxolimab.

CDR3 sequence: CASRFDESYGYTF. The DNA reads as follows: TGCGCCAGCAGGTTTGACGAGTCGTATGGCTACACCTTC. The V gene is TRBV5-1 and the J gene is TRBJ1-2; the D gene assignment is ambiguous. V is shortened by 5 bases, J by 5 bases, and the region joining them spans 13 bases. The CDR3 runs 13 amino acids, cysteine and phenylalanine included. Just CDR3 DNA is preserved here, 39 bases in frame from base 1. CDR1 and CDR2, per the germline V gene, are SGHRS and YFSETQ.